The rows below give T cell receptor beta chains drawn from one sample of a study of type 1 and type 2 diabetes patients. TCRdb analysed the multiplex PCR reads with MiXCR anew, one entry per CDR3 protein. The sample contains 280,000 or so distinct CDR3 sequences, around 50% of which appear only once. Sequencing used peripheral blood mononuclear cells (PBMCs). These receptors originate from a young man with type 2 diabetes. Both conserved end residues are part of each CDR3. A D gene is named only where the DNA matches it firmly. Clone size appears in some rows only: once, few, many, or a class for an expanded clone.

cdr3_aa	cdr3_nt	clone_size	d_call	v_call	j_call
CAISRGQSTDTQYF	TGTGCCATCAGCAGAGGACAGAGCACAGATACGCAGTATTTT	.	.	TRBV6-6	TRBJ2-3
CASSPVTGFNQPQHF	TGTGCCAGCAGTCCAGTAACAGGGTTCAATCAGCCCCAGCATTTT	.	.	TRBV7-2	TRBJ1-5
CASNGGPEGTQYF	TGTGCCAGCAACGGTGGACCGGAAGGGACCCAGTACTTC	few	.	TRBV6-6	TRBJ2-5
CASSPTGGLDTQYF	TGTGCCAGTAGTCCTACGGGGGGGTTAGATACGCAGTATTTT	few	TRBD2	TRBV19	TRBJ2-3
CATSSTRDSSYEQYF	TGTGCCACCAGCAGTACAAGGGACAGTTCCTACGAGCAGTACTTC	many	TRBD1	TRBV15	TRBJ2-7
CATSKGGGDSNQPQRF	TGTGCCACCAGCAAAGGAGGGGGGGATAGCAATCAGCCCCAGCGTTTT	.	.	TRBV15	TRBJ1-5
CASSIGDYFNEQFF	TGTGCCAGTAGTATAGGGGACTATTTCAATGAGCAGTTCTTC	few	TRBD2	TRBV19	TRBJ2-1
CASSESGGASYEQYF	TGTGCCAGCAGTGAATCGGGAGGGGCATCCTACGAGCAGTACTTC	few	TRBD2	TRBV25-1	TRBJ2-7
CAATGGTTEAFF	TGTGCCGCGACGGGGGGCACCACTGAAGCTTTCTTT	few	.	TRBV2	TRBJ1-1
CATSRDLRGGWETQYF	TGTGCCACCAGCAGAGATCTGAGGGGAGGTTGGGAGACCCAGTACTTC	.	.	TRBV15	TRBJ2-5
CASRSVYEQYF	TGTGCCAGCAGGTCCGTCTACGAGCAGTACTTC	.	.	TRBV2	TRBJ2-7
CSATDSYTQYF	TGCAGTGCAACGGACAGTTATACGCAGTATTTT	few	.	TRBV20-1	TRBJ2-3
CASSFGAHGYEQYF	TGTGCCAGCAGCTTTGGCGCCCACGGCTACGAGCAGTACTTC	few	.	TRBV11-2	TRBJ2-7
CASRQGVNYGYTF	TGTGCCAGTAGACAGGGAGTCAACTATGGCTACACCTTC	.	.	TRBV19	TRBJ1-2
CASSRTGANQPQHF	TGTGCCAGCAGTCGTACAGGGGCCAATCAGCCCCAGCATTTT	few	TRBD1	TRBV2	TRBJ1-5
CASSWGGEYTEAFF	TGTGCCAGCAGCTGGGGGGGTGAGTACACTGAAGCTTTCTTT	.	.	TRBV5-5	TRBJ1-1
CASSESTQGKNIQYF	TGCGCCAGCAGTGAGTCGACACAGGGGAAAAACATTCAGTACTTC	few	TRBD1	TRBV10-1	TRBJ2-4
CASSLIEGNSPLHF	TGTGCCAGCAGCTTAATTGAAGGGAATTCACCCCTCCACTTT	.	.	TRBV7-2	TRBJ1-6
CAIGGSAGGPDTQYF	TGTGCCATCGGAGGATCGGCGGGGGGGCCGGATACGCAGTATTTT	few	TRBD2	TRBV10-3	TRBJ2-3
CASSLRGASGANVLTF	TGTGCCAGCAGCTTGCGGGGGGCCTCTGGGGCCAACGTCCTGACTTTC	.	TRBD2	TRBV7-2	TRBJ2-6
CASSQGQGLNSPLHF	TGTGCCAGCAGCCAAGGCCAGGGACTCAATTCACCCCTCCACTTT	.	.	TRBV28	TRBJ1-6
CSVTDTAPREQYF	TGCAGCGTTACTGACACCGCCCCCCGCGAGCAGTACTTC	.	.	TRBV29-1	TRBJ2-7
CASSQPGGSREAFF	TGTGCCAGCAGCCAACCAGGAGGGAGCAGAGAAGCTTTCTTT	.	.	TRBV4-2	TRBJ1-1
CASSLLPGSYEQYF	TGTGCCAGCAGTTTATTGCCTGGGTCCTACGAGCAGTACTTC	few	.	TRBV27	TRBJ2-7
CASSLEVGFTEAFF	TGTGCCAGCAGCTTAGAGGTGGGTTTCACTGAAGCTTTCTTT	many	.	TRBV7-2	TRBJ1-1
CAWGQASSGANVLTF	TGTGCCTGGGGACAGGCGAGCTCTGGGGCCAACGTCCTGACTTTC	once	TRBD1	TRBV30	TRBJ2-6
CASSSPAGTEAFF	TGTGCCAGTAGTAGCCCGGCTGGGACTGAAGCTTTCTTT	many	.	TRBV19	TRBJ1-1
CASSGLASGLRGYTF	TGTGCCAGCAGTGGACTAGCGTCGGGTTTGAGAGGCTACACCTTC	.	.	TRBV6-1	TRBJ1-2
CACGPGGGETQYF	TGTGCCTGCGGGCCAGGGGGGGGAGAGACCCAGTACTTC	few	.	TRBV30	TRBJ2-5
CSALVAGAYEQYF	TGCAGTGCACTTGTTGCCGGGGCCTACGAGCAGTACTTC	.	.	TRBV20-1	TRBJ2-7
CASSSKPGQVPTGELFF	TGTGCCAGTAGTTCCAAACCGGGACAGGTCCCCACGGGGGAGCTGTTTTTT	.	TRBD1	TRBV19	TRBJ2-2
CASSEFEWAGLPNTGELFF	TGCGCCAGCAGTGAATTTGAGTGGGCAGGGCTACCGAACACCGGGGAGCTGTTTTTT	.	.	TRBV10-1	TRBJ2-2
CSARVQDQGETQYF	TGCAGTGCTAGAGTACAGGACCAGGGGGAGACCCAGTACTTC	.	.	TRBV20-1	TRBJ2-5
CASSRDRGTANEKLFF	TGTGCCAGCAGCCGGGACAGGGGTACCGCTAATGAAAAACTGTTTTTT	.	TRBD1	TRBV6-1	TRBJ1-4
CASSQDGQGSWETQYF	TGCGCCAGCAGCCAAGACGGTCAGGGAAGTTGGGAGACCCAGTACTTC	.	.	TRBV4-1	TRBJ2-5